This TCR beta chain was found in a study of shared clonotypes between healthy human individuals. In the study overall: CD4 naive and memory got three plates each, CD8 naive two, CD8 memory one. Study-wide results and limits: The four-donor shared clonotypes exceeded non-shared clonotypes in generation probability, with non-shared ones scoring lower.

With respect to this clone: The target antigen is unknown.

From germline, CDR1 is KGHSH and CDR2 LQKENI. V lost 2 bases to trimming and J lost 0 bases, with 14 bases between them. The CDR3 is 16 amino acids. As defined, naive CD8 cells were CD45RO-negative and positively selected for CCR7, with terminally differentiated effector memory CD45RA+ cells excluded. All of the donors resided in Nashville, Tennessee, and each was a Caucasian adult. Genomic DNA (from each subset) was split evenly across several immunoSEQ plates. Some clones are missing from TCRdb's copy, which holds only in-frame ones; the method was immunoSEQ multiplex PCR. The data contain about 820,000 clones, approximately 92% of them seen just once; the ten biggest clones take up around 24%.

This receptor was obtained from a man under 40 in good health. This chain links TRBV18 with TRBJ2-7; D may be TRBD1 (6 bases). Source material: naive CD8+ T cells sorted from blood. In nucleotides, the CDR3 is TGTGCCAGCTCACCAGGTGGCCAGGGGAGCTCCTACGAGCAGTACTTC. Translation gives CASSPGGQGSSYEQYF.